This TCR beta chain comes out of a study of neurological immune-mediated disorders. Study outcomes and limitations: The most TCR clonal expansion was seen in HTLV-1-associated myelopathy, and the least was seen in multiple sclerosis, which fell below healthy controls. CDR3 amino acid sequences found in expanded clones were never shared across subjects, suggesting private repertoires in all groups.

Indicated time point: longitudinal time-point 2. It was from 2 million PBMCs stored at -80 C that the unsorted libraries were obtained. Ten or more counts support this clonotype. What it binds is unknown. CDR3 size: 14 residues. V trimming: 6 bases; J trimming: 0 bases; junction bases outside the gene matches: 2. A 10-nucleotide random UMI tagged transcripts in template-switch 5'RACE cDNA synthesis. Each CDR3 protein is one row after TCRdb ran MiXCR on the 5' RACE reads. The sample contains fewer than 40,000 distinct CDR3 sequences, about 12% of which appear only once. J is TRBJ2-3 and V is TRBV12-3 or TRBV12-4; the match to TRBD2 covers 8 bases. The sequence derives from a woman between 40 and 55 years old in good health. Material: PBMCs. The CDR3, as DNA: TGTGCCAGCAGCCCGGGGGGGAGCACAGATACGCAGTATTTT. This translates into CASSPGGSTDTQYF.